This record covers a single T cell receptor (beta chain). This sample is drawn from a study of blood T cell repertoires in COVID-19. Study details: COVID-19 samples, acute and convalescent, were from the United States, Italy and Spain. From T cells, B-cell-depleted T cells, or PBMCs came the material, which was cDNA or gDNA.

The trim removed 3 bases at V and 7 bases at J, leaving 13 bases unmatched. The germline V gene encodes CDR1 KGHDR and CDR2 SFDVKD. This CDR3 region has 18 residues. Authors' methods: Reference gene primer amplification gave nucleated cell count estimates. TCRdb's copy holds only in-frame clones and misses some; the assay was immunoSEQ multiplex PCR. The DNA was the basis for D and trimming; V, J and clone size are from that table. The table lists under 200,000 clones, around 86% of them singletons, with 0.99% in the top ten. The TCR originated in a man younger than 30 with acute or convalescent COVID-19. The sample consisted of peripheral blood. This rearrangement joins TRBV24-1 to TRBJ2-1; 11 bases are a match to TRBD2. CDR3 amino acids: CATSDGRRSGGAGNEQFF. Written as DNA, the CDR3 is TGTGCCACCAGTGATGGCCGTCGTAGCGGGGGGGCGGGGAATGAGCAGTTCTTC.